What follows is one TCR beta chain and its context. Its target is not known. This CDR3 is also generated by other DNA sequences in the sample. The data belong to a study of shared clonotypes between healthy human individuals. Study conclusions and caveats: The study sampled only blood, and tissue repertoires likely differ. Clonotypes not shared had lower generation probabilities than those common to all four donors.

Generated by immunoSEQ multiplex PCR, the TCRdb table keeps only in-frame clones and is missing some. Seen here are about 2.3 million clones, around 93% observed once, and the top ten hold more than 0.35%. Input material: naive CD4+ T cells from PBMCs. Subset in this sample: CD45RA+ positively selected. This clonotype originated in a man younger than 35 in good health. Some clones in this sample may be carry-over from other donors' samples.

CDR3 sequence (DNA): TGTGCCAGCAGCGATCGAGGGTATGGCTACACCTTC. Translated, it gives CASSDRGYGYTF. This chain uses TRBV28 with TRBJ1-2; D remains unclear. This CDR3 is 12 amino acids long. Germline V CDR1 and CDR2: MDHEN, SYDVKM. The V and J ends lost 6 bases and 5 bases respectively, with 10 bases between them.